Following are 14 T cell receptor beta chains from one sample sequenced in a study of tumor-infiltrating lymphocytes in primary liver carcinoma. TCR beta cDNA was prepared out of around 460 ng total RNA by means of a constant-region primer. Investigators got TCR beta libraries out of three nested multiplex PCR rounds, done with slightly modified ARM-PCR. The first two PCR rounds, around 10 cycles each, used TRBV1-TRBV30 forward primers and a C-beta reverse primer. In TCRdb, the multiplex PCR reads were re-called with MiXCR into one record per CDR3 protein. The sample has about 100,000 distinct CDR3 sequences; about three quarters are singletons. Taking 20-30 mg of unsorted bulk tissue, the authors co-extracted RNA and DNA. Material for sequencing was liver tumor tissue from sampling region 5. Subset specified: tumor region T5, tumor centre. The receptors were gathered from a woman aged 55-69 years with primary liver carcinoma and hepatitis B virus infection.

On this clonotype: Relative to the germline gene, one junction end is altered; a read error may explain this. The J gene is TRBJ1-1, the V gene TRBV11-3; 7 bases align to TRBD1. CDR1 and CDR2 (germline): SGHNT, YENEEA. This CDR3 has 16 amino acids. The CDR3: CASSLAPSYAQGRAFF. CDR3 DNA: TGTGCCAGTAGCTTAGCCCCCAGTTACGCACAGGGGAGAGCTTTCTTT.

With regard to this clonotype: A much larger clone differs from this one at a single base, so this may be a read error. This rearrangement joins TRBV28 to TRBJ2-6, with D possibly being TRBD1 or TRBD2 (5 bases each). CDR1 and CDR2 from the germline V gene are MDHEN and SYDVKM. Trimming removed 7 bases at V and 3 bases at J, with 16 bases between. CDR3 length equals 16 residues. The CDR3 DNA is TGTGCCAGCAATACGGGACGGTTCTGTGGGGCCAACGTCCTGACTTTC. This sequence encodes CASNTGRFCGANVLTF.

The J gene is TRBJ2-2, the V gene TRBV28, with D tentatively TRBD2 (6 bases). Trimming removed 6 bases at V and 0 bases at J, with 14 bases between. This CDR3 contains 16 residues. Looked up from germline, CDR1 is MDHEN and CDR2 is SYDVKM. The CDR3 is CASSLGTGANTGELFF. CDR3 bases: TGTGCCAGCAGCCTCGGGACTGGGGCGAACACCGGGGAGCTGTTTTTT. The full variable domain, completed using reference TRBV28 and TRBJ2-2, is DVKVTQSSRYLVKRTGEKVFLECVQDMDHENMFWYRQDPGLGLRLIYFSYDVKMKEKGDIPEGYSVSREKKERFSLILESASTNQTSMYLCASSLGTGANTGELFFGEGSRLTVL.

As to this clonotype: This could be a read error, since a much larger clone is one nucleotide away. No conserved phenylalanine or tryptophan ends this CDR3, so it is likely a read error. The rearrangement uses TRBV7-9 and TRBJ1-1; a weak D match, TRBD1 (5 bases). Trimming took off 6 bases at V and 11 bases at J, with 13 bases between the two ends. The germline gives CDR1 SEHNR, CDR2 FQNEAQ (reference sequence). The CDR3 covers 11 residues. Here the CDR3 DNA reads TGTGCCAGCAGTTCAGGGACGACGGCTTTCTGT. Protein product: CASSSGTTAFC.

As for this clonotype: An end of the junction differs from the germline gene, which may be a read error. The chain joins TRBV11-2 to TRBJ2-2, with D possibly matching TRBD1 (6 bases). The CDR3 covers 15 residues. CDR1 and CDR2 (germline): SGHAT, FQNNGV. CDR3 nucleotides: TGTACCAGCAGCTTAACGGGACAAATCACCGGGGAGCTGTTTTTT. It is translated as CTSSLTGQITGELFF.

The chain carries TRBV7-9 and TRBJ1-1, with no clear D. The germline gives CDR1 SEHNR, CDR2 FQNEAQ (reference sequence). The CDR3 is 13 amino acids. The V gene lost 5 bases and the J gene lost 3 bases, with 10 bases spanning the gap. For the CDR3, the DNA is TGTGCCAGCAGCCCAGACGGTTACACTGAAGCTTTCTTT. This gives the protein CASSPDGYTEAFF.

This clonotype was seen ten or more times. V usage is TRBV28 and J usage is TRBJ2-7; 9 bases are a match to TRBD2. The germline gives CDR1 MDHEN, CDR2 SYDVKM. The V and J ends lost 5 bases and 4 bases, in that order; junction bases with no gene match: 9. The CDR3 totals 15 residues. The CDR3 spells CASSLPAGGGYEQYF. For the CDR3, the DNA is TGTGCCAGCAGTCTCCCAGCGGGAGGAGGGTACGAGCAGTACTTC.

In its sample, this clonotype was seen a few times. Just one base apart from a much larger clone, this may be a read error. The chain employs TRBV5-6 and TRBJ2-7, with D perhaps assigned TRBD1 or TRBD2 (6 bases each). From germline, CDR1 is SGHDT and CDR2 YYEEEE. The CDR3 is 13 amino acids. This CDR3 is CVSHKQGLYEQYF. CDR3 DNA: TGTGTCAGCCATAAACAGGGACTGTACGAGCAGTACTTC.

Notes on this clonotype: Germline and junction disagree at one end, which may indicate a read error. The chain uses TRBV6-5 and TRBJ1-1; 9 positions match TRBD1. Germline V gene lookup returns CDR1 MNHEY and CDR2 SVGAGI. CDR3 size: 14 residues. The CDR3 coding sequence is TGTGCCAGTAGTTACGGGACAGGGAACGCTGAAGCTTTCTTT. Protein: CASSYGTGNAEAFF.

This clonotype appeared many times. V gene TRBV5-1 combines with J gene TRBJ2-1; 12 positions agree with TRBD1. Looked up from germline, CDR1 is SGHRS and CDR2 is YFSETQ. Trimming cost V 2 bases and J 6 bases; bases outside gene matches: 9. This CDR3 contains 17 residues. The CDR3 DNA reads as TGCGCCAGCAGCTTCAGCACTCGGGACAGGGGGCGCAATGAGCAGTTCTTC. Translation gives CASSFSTRDRGRNEQFF. The full variable domain, rest sourced from reference TRBV5-1 and TRBJ2-1, is KAGVTQTPRYLIKTRGQQVTLSCSPISGHRSVSWYQQTPGQGLQFLFEYFSETQRNKGNFPGRFSGRQFSNSRSEMNVSTLELGDSALYLCASSFSTRDRGRNEQFFGPGTRLTVL.

For this clonotype: One end of the junction does not line up with germline, which may come from a read error. This rearrangement joins TRBV11-1 to TRBJ2-7, with TRBD2 as a possible D gene (7 bases). Looked up from germline, CDR1 is SGHAT and CDR2 is FQDESV (reference sequence). CDR3 length: 15 residues. In DNA, the CDR3 is TGTACCAGCAGCCTTCGGACAGCAGGACTAGGCGAGCAGTACTTC. Its protein is CTSSLRTAGLGEQYF. The whole variable domain, remainder taken from reference TRBV11-1 and TRBJ2-7, is EAEVAQSPRYKITEKSQAVAFWCDPISGHATLYWYRQILGQGPELLVQFQDESVVDDSQLPKDRFSAERLKGVDSTLKIQPAELGDSAMYLCTSSLRTAGLGEQYFGPGTRLTVT.

Notes on this clonotype: Compared with germline, one end of the junction differs, possibly owing to a read error. The chain couples TRBV7-8 to TRBJ1-1; a weak D match, TRBD1 (5 bases). The CDR3 runs to 14 residues. Germline V lookup: CDR1 SGHVS, CDR2 FQNEAQ. This CDR3 reads CASSLRGTNTETFF. CDR3 in DNA: TGTGCCAGCAGCTTGCGGGGGACGAACACTGAAACTTTCTTT.

About this clonotype: The junction departs from germline at one end; a sequencing error may be responsible. This chain joins TRBV6-1 and TRBJ2-7; D remains unclear. CDR1 MNHNS and CDR2 SASEGT come from the germline V gene. This CDR3 has 13 amino acids. The CDR3 region is CASCIRGSYKQYF. CDR3 coding DNA: TGTGCCAGTTGTATCAGAGGCTCCTACAAGCAGTATTTC.

This clonotype was counted ten times or more. The rearrangement joins TRBV13 to TRBJ2-2, with 10 positions matching TRBD2. The CDR3 sequence is 16 residues long. V gave up 5 bases and J gave up 3 bases; unmatched junction bases: 6. Looked up from germline, CDR1 is PRHDT and CDR2 is FYEKMQ (reference sequence). The CDR3, as DNA: TGTGCCAGCAGCCCCAGACTAGCGGGTCACACCGGGGAGCTGTTTTTT. It yields the protein CASSPRLAGHTGELFF.